These 24 T cell receptor beta chains were all obtained from the same sample, sequenced in a study of T cell changes during pregnancy in multiple sclerosis (dated by TCRdb to about 2019). Library generation was performed with the immunoSEQ multiplex PCR assay. Imported from immuneACCESS, the table was reduced by TCRdb to in-frame sequences with V and J called. These copies leave out some clones; in studies compared against another copy, an unresolved V gene accounts for under half, and the cause of the remainder is not known. This sample holds tens of thousands of clones; 75% to 90% were observed only once. Together, the top ten hold under 2% of the sample. The material was peripheral blood, obtained after pregnancy. These receptors were obtained from a female donor with multiple sclerosis, enrolled in a pregnancy study.

The chain links TRBV5-1 to TRBJ1-2; tentatively, D is TRBD1 (5 bases). CDR1 and CDR2 (germline): SGHRS, YFSETQ. The CDR3 has 14 residues. V lost 5 bases and J 4 bases, leaving 15 bases between the germline ends. In nucleotides, the CDR3 is TGCGCCAGCAGGCCTGACGGGGGTAGCTATGGCTACACCTTC. It is translated as CASRPDGGSYGYTF. The full variable domain, completed using reference TRBV5-1 and TRBJ1-2, is KAGVTQTPRYLIKTRGQQVTLSCSPISGHRSVSWYQQTPGQGLQFLFEYFSETQRNKGNFPGRFSGRQFSNSRSEMNVSTLELGDSALYLCASRPDGGSYGYTFGSGTRLTVV.

This chain links TRBV2 with TRBJ2-7; the match to TRBD2 covers 12 bases. The CDR3 is 16 amino acids. Losses at the gene ends were 7 bases for V and 0 bases for J; bases not matched to a gene: 7. Germline CDR1 is SNHLY and CDR2 is FYNNEI. DNA for the CDR3: TGTGCCAGCACGCGCCGACTAGCGGGGGTCTCCTACGAGCAGTACTTC. Protein sequence: CASTRRLAGVSYEQYF.

This chain uses TRBV18 with TRBJ1-2; D is possibly TRBD1 (6 bases). The CDR3 has 15 residues. CDR1 is KGHSH and CDR2 is LQKENI in the germline V gene. Trimming took off 1 base at V and 3 bases at J, with 12 bases between the two ends. The CDR3 DNA sequence: TGTGCCAGCTCACCACAGCGGGGGCTAGACTATGGCTACACCTTC. Its protein is CASSPQRGLDYGYTF.

The chain combines TRBV30 with TRBJ1-4; 9 bases map to TRBD1. CDR3 length: 16 amino acids. Trimming at V came to 2 bases and at J to 7 bases, leaving 11 bases not matched to a gene. Germline CDR1 is GTSNPN and CDR2 is SVGIG (reference sequence). CDR3: CAWSHYTGTGPEKLFF. CDR3 nucleotides: TGTGCCTGGAGTCACTACACCGGGACAGGGCCTGAAAAACTGTTTTTT.

The V and J genes are TRBV30 and TRBJ1-2, with D tentatively TRBD1 (5 bases). Germline V gene data show CDR1 as GTSNPN and CDR2 as SVGIG (reference sequence). Trimming removed 8 bases at V and 4 bases at J, with 14 bases between. The CDR3 runs 12 residues. CDR3: CAGRRGAYGYTF. The CDR3 region has the DNA TGTGCCGGGCGGAGGGGAGCCTATGGCTACACCTTC.

The genes are TRBV5-4 and TRBJ1-1; TRBD1 is a possible D gene (5 bases). Germline CDR1 and CDR2: SGHNT and YYREEE (reference sequence). The CDR3 runs to 15 residues. V lost 0 bases and J lost 0, with 9 bases in between. The CDR3 protein is CASSLGGVMNTEAFF. CDR3 sequence (DNA): TGTGCCAGCAGCTTGGGGGGGGTAATGAACACTGAAGCTTTCTTT.

This clone was observed once. This sequence joins TRBV7-9 and TRBJ1-2; TRBD1 might be the D (5 bases). The CDR3 runs to 15 residues. From germline, CDR1 is SEHNR and CDR2 FQNEAQ (reference sequence). Trimming cost V 1 base and J 3 bases, with 12 bases left between them. The CDR3, as DNA: TGTGCCAGCAGCTTAGGTGCAGGACAAGACTATGGCTACACCTTC. Translated: CASSLGAGQDYGYTF. The full variable domain, with the rest looked up from reference TRBV7-9 and TRBJ1-2, is DTGVSQNPRHKITKRGQNVTFRCDPISEHNRLYWYRQTLGQGPEFLTYFQNEAQLEKSRLLSDRFSAERPKGSFSTLEIQRTEQGDSAMYLCASSLGAGQDYGYTFGSGTRLTVV.

This chain links TRBV4-2 with TRBJ2-5; 8 bases fit TRBD1. The trim removed 4 bases at V and 2 bases at J, leaving 9 bases unmatched. The germline V gene encodes CDR1 LGHNA and CDR2 YNFKEQ. CDR3 length equals 16 residues. The CDR3 region is CASSLHRGTLQETQYF. CDR3 DNA: TGTGCCAGCAGCCTTCACAGGGGGACCCTACAAGAGACCCAGTACTTC.

CDR3 in amino acids: CASSRLQGFAGELFF. In nucleotides, the CDR3 is TGCGCCAGCAGCCGCTTACAGGGGTTTGCCGGGGAGCTGTTTTTT. This chain uses TRBV4-3 with TRBJ2-2; 7 bases line up with TRBD1. The CDR3 is 15 amino acids. The germline gives CDR1 LGHNA, CDR2 YSLEER. V trimming: 4 bases; J trimming: 6 bases; junction bases outside the gene matches: 8.

CDR3 DNA sequence: TGTGCCAGCAGTCCTACAGGGGTTCGGGAGACCCAGTACTTC. This translates into CASSPTGVRETQYF. The chain uses TRBV7-9 and TRBJ2-5; TRBD1 matches at 7 bases. This CDR3 is built from 14 residues. The V gene's germline CDR1 is SEHNR and CDR2 FQNEAQ (reference sequence). The V gene end was trimmed by 6 bases and the J gene end by 5 bases; junction bases not matched to a gene: 9.

J is TRBJ1-2 and V is TRBV25-1, with D hard to call. The V end lost 1 base, the J end lost 4 bases, and 10 bases lay between the germline ends. From germline, CDR1 is MGHDK and CDR2 SYGVNS. CDR3 size: 14 residues. This CDR3 is CASSELGSFYGYTF. Written as DNA, the CDR3 is TGTGCCAGCAGTGAATTGGGCAGCTTCTATGGCTACACCTTC.

The chain has TRBV30 and TRBJ1-1; D uncertain. The CDR3 contains 13 residues. The germline gives CDR1 GTSNPN, CDR2 SVGIG (reference sequence). The V end lost 4 bases, the J end lost 7 bases, and 16 bases lay between the germline ends. In DNA, the CDR3 is TGTGCCTGGACCCTCACAGTGTTCGGTGAAGCTTTCTTT. The encoded protein is CAWTLTVFGEAFF.

The V call is TRBV6-5, the J call TRBJ1-2; D unresolved. Trimming removed 6 bases at V and 5 bases at J, with 7 bases between. The CDR3 spans 11 residues. CDR1 and CDR2 (germline): MNHEY, SVGAGI. The CDR3 protein is CASSSTYGYTF. The CDR3 DNA reads TGTGCCAGCAGCTCAACATATGGCTACACCTTC.

V is TRBV10-3 and J is TRBJ2-1, with 9 bases identical to TRBD1. This CDR3 spans 14 amino acids. Losses at the gene ends were 9 bases for V and 5 bases for J; bases not matched to a gene: 8. CDR1 ENHRY and CDR2 SYGVKD come from the germline V gene. The chain's CDR3 is CAISTGGVHNEQFF. CDR3 bases: TGTGCCATATCGACAGGGGGGGTCCACAATGAGCAGTTCTTC.

Only a few counts were recorded for this clone. The chain carries TRBV11-1 and TRBJ1-2; 9 nucleotides align to TRBD1. CDR1 is SGHAT and CDR2 is FQDESV in the germline V gene (reference sequence). The CDR3 runs to 13 residues. V was clipped by 6 bases and J by 8 bases; unmatched bases: 7. The DNA of the CDR3 is TGTGCCAGCAGTTCCTGGACAGGGGTCGGCTACACCTTC. It encodes CASSSWTGVGYTF.

This clone was picked up a small number of times. This rearrangement joins TRBV19 to TRBJ1-6; D might be TRBD1 (5 bases). The CDR3 loop spans 15 amino acids. From germline, CDR1 is LNHDA and CDR2 SQIVND (reference sequence). V lost 0 bases to trimming and J lost 7 bases, with 10 bases between them. Here the CDR3 DNA reads TGTGCCAGTAGTATAGACGGGGGAGGGAATTCACCCCTCCACTTT. Protein: CASSIDGGGNSPLHF.

The J gene is TRBJ1-6, the V gene TRBV30; 7 bases fit TRBD1. The CDR3 runs 15 residues. CDR1 is GTSNPN, CDR2 SVGIG, per germline (reference sequence). With 2 bases clipped from V and 5 bases from J, the junction kept 6 bases outside the gene matches. In DNA form, the CDR3 reads TGTGCCTGGAGTTTTTTCGACAGGGATAATTCACCCCTCCACTTT. Translating it yields CAWSFFDRDNSPLHF.

The gene calls are TRBV14 and TRBJ1-1; D possibly corresponds to TRBD1 (5 bases). V was shortened by 1 base and J by 4 bases, with 16 bases between the two germline ends. Germline V gives CDR1 SGHDN, CDR2 FVKESK. CDR3 length: 16 amino acids. CDR3: CASSQVGGTSSTEAFF. CDR3 bases: TGTGCCAGCAGCCAAGTTGGGGGGACGTCCAGCACTGAAGCTTTCTTT.

This chain uses TRBV5-1 with TRBJ1-4; D unclear. Germline values: CDR1 SGHRS, CDR2 YFSETQ. V was trimmed by 4 bases and J by 5 bases, leaving 12 bases between them. The CDR3 sequence is 14 residues long. DNA for the CDR3: TGCGCCAGCAGCCCAGGCCGAGACAATGAAAAACTGTTTTTT. Translating it yields CASSPGRDNEKLFF.

The chain recombines TRBV7-8 with TRBJ1-2; D possibly corresponds to TRBD1 (6 bases). Germline values: CDR1 SGHVS, CDR2 FQNEAQ. The CDR3 has 14 residues. Trimming pared 5 bases from V and 4 bases from J, leaving 14 bases between. The CDR3 DNA is TGTGCCAGCAGCGCGGGGGGCGCAGGCTATGGCTACACCTTC. Its translation is CASSAGGAGYGYTF.

The rearrangement links TRBV30 to TRBJ1-6; D is unresolved. The CDR3 loop spans 13 amino acids. From germline, CDR1 is GTSNPN and CDR2 SVGIG (reference sequence). Trimming left V 0 bases short and J 9 bases short, with 9 bases between. DNA of the CDR3: TGTGCCTGGAGTGTACTTTCAGGTTCACCCCTCCACTTT. It is translated as CAWSVLSGSPLHF.

The rearrangement links TRBV6-6 to TRBJ2-2; TRBD2 matches at 8 bases. The germline V gene has CDR1 MNHNY and CDR2 SVGAGI (reference sequence). With 1 base clipped from V and 2 bases from J, the junction kept 3 bases outside the gene matches. The CDR3 is 16 amino acids. The CDR3, as DNA: TGTGCCAGCAGTTACTTCGGGGGGGTAAACACCGGGGAGCTGTTTTTT. Residues: CASSYFGGVNTGELFF.

The gene calls are TRBV7-6 and TRBJ2-2, with 9 bases matching TRBD1. Germline lookup yields CDR1 SGHVS and CDR2 FNYEAQ. Trimming at V came to 5 bases and at J to 4 bases, leaving 5 bases not matched to a gene. CDR3 length equals 15 residues. CDR3 sequence reads: CASSISTGGTGELFF. CDR3 DNA sequence: TGTGCCAGCAGCATTTCGACAGGGGGCACCGGGGAGCTGTTTTTT. Looking up the rest from reference TRBV7-6 and TRBJ2-2 gives the full variable domain: GAGVSQSPRYKVTKRGQDVALRCDPISGHVSLYWYRQALGQGPEFLTYFNYEAQQDKSGLPNDRFSAERPEGSISTLTIQRTEQRDSAMYRCASSISTGGTGELFFGEGSRLTVL.

The chain combines TRBV11-2 with TRBJ2-7, with a weak D call TRBD1 (5 bases). Germline CDR1 SGHAT, CDR2 FQNNGV. Trimming removed 3 bases at V and 3 bases at J, with 12 bases between. The CDR3 has 14 residues. DNA for the CDR3: TGTGCCAGCAGCTTCCCACTCCAGGGCTACGAGCAGTACTTC. This gives the protein CASSFPLQGYEQYF. The full variable domain, its missing parts supplied by reference TRBV11-2 and TRBJ2-7, is EAGVAQSPRYKIIEKRQSVAFWCNPISGHATLYWYQQILGQGPKLLIQFQNNGVVDDSQLPKDRFSAERLKGVDSTLKIQPAKLEDSAVYLCASSFPLQGYEQYFGPGTRLTVT.